The clone carrying this T cell receptor (beta chain) occurred many times. Its target is not known. The CDR3 consists of 17 residues. Trimming cost V 2 bases and J 0 bases; bases outside gene matches: 6. Germline CDR1 KGHDR, CDR2 SFDVKD. These data originate in a study of CD8 T cells in ankylosing spondylitis. Findings and caveats of the study: Previously reported in reactive arthritis synovial fluid and blood were some of the motif variants.

One entry per CDR3 protein results from TCRdb running MiXCR on the 5' RACE reads. Of 250,000 to 350,000 distinct CDR3 sequences listed, 20% are singletons. The source material was blood, either unsorted or a sorted T cell fraction (not recorded which). The chain links TRBV24-1 to TRBJ2-3; 8 nucleotides align to TRBD1. This receptor was obtained from a male donor with ankylosing spondylitis or in good health (not recorded which). CDR3 in amino acids: CATSDWGTGTSTDTQYF. For the CDR3, the DNA is TGTGCCACCAGTGATTGGGGGACAGGCACTAGCACAGATACGCAGTATTTT.